What follows are 20 T cell receptor beta chains derived from one specimen sequenced in a study of control samples from healthy donors and cancer patients (dated by TCRdb to 2018 to 2020). Library preparation was by the immunoSEQ multiplex PCR assay. Sourced from immuneACCESS, this table was stored by TCRdb with only in-frame sequences that have V and J called. A share of the clones is absent; for the studies checked, an unresolved V gene accounts for under half, and the remainder has no known explanation. This sample comprises just under 80,000 clones, 70% to 90% of them detected only once. 1.5% to 2% of the sample is taken by the ten largest. The sample comprised PBMCs. These receptors all come from an older woman with head and neck cancer.

CDR3 coding DNA: TGTGCCAGCTCGGAGGGACGGACCCACCTAGCGGGGAACACCGGGGAGCTGTTTTTT. Amino acids: CASSEGRTHLAGNTGELFF. The V and J genes are TRBV27 and TRBJ2-2, with TRBD2 matching over 8 bases. J was trimmed by 1 base and V by 8 bases; bases with no gene match: 18. This CDR3 comprises 19 residues. Germline lookup yields CDR1 MNHEY and CDR2 SMNVEV (reference sequence).

The sample holds one count of this clone. V usage is TRBV30 and J usage is TRBJ1-6; maybe TRBD1 (5 bases). V lost 0 bases, J lost 0 bases, and 9 bases lay in between. From germline, CDR1 is GTSNPN and CDR2 SVGIG (reference sequence). The CDR3 sequence is 16 residues long. DNA of the CDR3: TGTGCCTGGAGTGTCGGGGGTAGCTCCTATAATTCACCCCTCCACTTT. Encoded protein: CAWSVGGSSYNSPLHF.

CDR3 in DNA: TGTGCCAGCAGTTTTACAGGGTATCCTGAAGCTTTCTTT. Protein: CASSFTGYPEAFF. The gene calls are TRBV6-1 and TRBJ1-1, with D tentatively TRBD1 (6 bases). CDR3 size: 13 residues. V dropped 5 bases and J dropped 6 bases, with 13 bases sitting between them. Per germline, CDR1 MNHNS and CDR2 SASEGT.

The J gene is TRBJ2-7, the V gene TRBV27, with 8 bases aligning to TRBD1. This CDR3 has 15 amino acids. The germline gives CDR1 MNHEY, CDR2 SMNVEV (reference sequence). J lost 4 bases, V lost 5 bases, and 10 bases had no gene match. In DNA form, the CDR3 reads TGTGCCAGCAGTAAACCGGGACAGGTTATGTACGAGCAGTACTTC. This sequence encodes CASSKPGQVMYEQYF.

The genes are TRBV3-1 (or the pseudogene TRBV3-2) and TRBJ1-5, with D uncertain. Trimming removed 4 bases at V and 6 bases at J, with 10 bases between. This CDR3 is built from 13 residues. Germline assignment: CDR1 LGHDT and CDR2 YNNKEL (reference sequence). CDR3 DNA sequence: TGTGCCAGCAGCCCCGATGGAAGTCAGCCCCAGCATTTT. Translation: CASSPDGSQPQHF.

This clone was counted between two and nine times. The rearrangement uses TRBV5-8 and TRBJ1-2, with 8 bases fitting TRBD1. Germline V gene sequence: CDR1 SGHTS, CDR2 YDEGEE. The CDR3 loop spans 14 amino acids. J lost 2 bases, V lost 3 bases, and 3 bases had no gene match. The CDR3 loop reads CASSYGTGNYGYTF. CDR3 DNA sequence: TGTGCCAGCAGCTACGGGACAGGAAACTATGGCTACACCTTC.

This chain connects TRBV25-1 to TRBJ2-7; 15 bases agree with TRBD2. Germline CDR1 MGHDK, CDR2 SYGVNS. This CDR3 is built from 16 residues. After removal of 3 bases from V and 3 bases from J, the junction contained 3 bases not matched to a gene. The DNA for the CDR3 is TGTGCCAGCAGTGAGCCGGGACTAGCGGGAGGCTACGAGCAGTACTTC. Amino acid sequence: CASSEPGLAGGYEQYF.

The J gene is TRBJ2-7, the V gene TRBV25-1; TRBD2 matches at 9 bases. V trimming: 2 bases; J trimming: 0 bases; junction bases outside the gene matches: 11. Germline CDR1 reads MGHDK; CDR2 reads SYGVNS. The CDR3 runs to 18 residues. CDR3 region: CASSEIGAGGLSSYEQYF. The CDR3 DNA is TGTGCCAGCAGTGAAATCGGAGCGGGAGGCCTTAGCTCCTACGAGCAGTACTTC.

The chain links TRBV7-9 to TRBJ2-1; 8 bases are a match to TRBD2. V trimming: 6 bases; J trimming: 9 bases; junction bases outside the gene matches: 22. The V gene's germline CDR1 is SEHNR and CDR2 FQNEAQ (reference sequence). The CDR3 extends over 18 amino acids. CDR3 residues: CASRVGPLASGSSGEQFF. In nucleotides, the CDR3 is TGTGCCAGCAGGGTGGGACCATTGGCAAGCGGGAGTTCTGGTGAGCAGTTCTTC.

V and J are TRBV7-2 and TRBJ1-1, with TRBD1 matching over 8 bases. The CDR3 consists of 16 residues. Germline-derived CDR1 and CDR2 are SGHTA and FQGNSA. Trimming removed 3 bases from V and 2 bases from J; junction bases left unmatched: 8. CDR3 protein: CASSFFRTGPNTEAFF. In nucleotides, the CDR3 is TGTGCCAGCAGCTTTTTCAGGACAGGGCCCAACACTGAAGCTTTCTTT.

The chain links TRBV19 to TRBJ2-4; TRBD1 matches 11 bases. CDR1 is LNHDA and CDR2 is SQIVND in the germline V gene (reference sequence). With V trimmed by 2 bases and J by 1 base, 7 bases remained unmatched. The CDR3 sequence is 18 residues long. This CDR3 reads CASSISRTGGFAKNIQYF. CDR3 bases: TGTGCCAGTAGTATATCGAGGACAGGGGGCTTTGCCAAAAACATTCAGTACTTC. The full variable domain, rest sourced from reference TRBV19 and TRBJ2-4, is DGGITQSPKYLFRKEGQNVTLSCEQNLNHDAMYWYRQDPGQGLRLIYYSQIVNDFQKGDIAEGYSVSREKKESFPLTVTSAQKNPTAFYLCASSISRTGGFAKNIQYFGAGTRLSVL.

The CDR3 here is CASSGGQLPDPPNNEQFF. CDR3 nucleotides: TGTGCCAGCAGCGGGGGACAGTTACCGGACCCGCCTAACAATGAGCAGTTCTTC. The J gene is TRBJ2-1, the V gene TRBV5-6; 7 bases map to TRBD1. J gave up 5 bases and V 4 bases, and 18 bases lay outside the gene matches. Germline CDR1 SGHDT, CDR2 YYEEEE. This CDR3 is 18 amino acids long.

This chain connects TRBV4-3 to TRBJ1-4, with 8 nucleotides matching TRBD1. V shed 4 bases and J 4 bases; nucleotides not matched to a gene: 5. The CDR3 contains 15 residues. Germline CDR1 and CDR2: LGHNA and YSLEER. The CDR3 protein is CASSRTGLSNEKLFF. In nucleotides, the CDR3 is TGCGCCAGCAGCCGGACAGGGTTGAGTAATGAAAAACTGTTTTTT.

The chain is built from TRBV19 and TRBJ1-6; D uncertain. The V end was cut by 2 bases, the J end by 7 bases, with 3 bases between. Germline V gene data show CDR1 as LNHDA and CDR2 as SQIVND (reference sequence). This CDR3 spans 12 amino acids. The CDR3, as DNA: TGTGCCAGTAGTATACAGAATTCACCCCTCCACTTT. Amino acids: CASSIQNSPLHF.

The V call is TRBV28, the J call TRBJ2-1; 8 bases are shared with TRBD2. Germline V gene data show CDR1 as MDHEN and CDR2 as SYDVKM. This CDR3 is 15 amino acids long. V shed 3 bases and J 8 bases; nucleotides not matched to a gene: 9. The CDR3: CASSFNGRVGYEQFF. The CDR3 DNA reads as TGTGCCAGCAGTTTTAACGGGAGGGTTGGTTATGAGCAGTTCTTC.

V gene TRBV6-5 combines with J gene TRBJ2-7; tentatively, D is TRBD2 (7 bases). V was clipped by 7 bases and J by 3 bases, with 16 bases between them. Per the germline V gene, CDR1 is MNHEY and CDR2 is SVGAGI. This CDR3 comprises 14 residues. CDR3 bases: TGTGCCAGCAACCCCGTGGGAGGGGGCTACGAGCAGTACTTC. It is translated as CASNPVGGGYEQYF.

The chain couples TRBV13 to TRBJ2-7, with 9 bases aligning to TRBD2. Germline assignment: CDR1 PRHDT and CDR2 FYEKMQ (reference sequence). CDR3 length equals 15 residues. V gave up 4 bases and J gave up 6 bases; unmatched junction bases: 10. The DNA of the CDR3 is TGTGCCAGCAGCTCAGCTAGCGGGAATTATCTCGAGCAGTACTTC. Translation gives CASSSASGNYLEQYF.

The CDR3 DNA sequence: TGCGCCAGCAGCTTGGAAGTAGAGACCGAGCAGTACTTC. Amino acid sequence: CASSLEVETEQYF. The J gene is TRBJ2-7, the V gene TRBV5-1; no clear D. V lost 0 bases to trimming and J lost 6 bases, with 10 bases between them. In germline, CDR1 is SGHRS, CDR2 YFSETQ. CDR3 length: 13 amino acids.

The gene calls are TRBV19 and TRBJ1-5, with 7 bases that match TRBD1. The CDR3 spans 15 residues. Germline CDR1 and CDR2: LNHDA and SQIVND (reference sequence). V lost 5 bases, J lost 1 base, and 5 bases stayed unmatched. The CDR3 protein is CASSGGDRSNQPQHF. CDR3 sequence (DNA): TGTGCCAGTAGTGGGGGGGACAGAAGCAATCAGCCCCAGCATTTT. Filled out from reference TRBV19 and TRBJ1-5, the complete variable domain reads DGGITQSPKYLFRKEGQNVTLSCEQNLNHDAMYWYRQDPGQGLRLIYYSQIVNDFQKGDIAEGYSVSREKKESFPLTVTSAQKNPTAFYLCASSGGDRSNQPQHFGDGTRLSIL.

This clone was observed a single time. The chain is built from TRBV2 and TRBJ2-3, with a tentative D call TRBD1 (6 bases). V was shortened by 8 bases and J by 1 base, with 13 bases between the two germline ends. The CDR3 totals 14 residues. Germline assignment: CDR1 SNHLY and CDR2 FYNNEI. The CDR3 protein is CASDSRGGTDTQYF. The CDR3 nucleotides read TGTGCCAGCGACAGCAGGGGAGGCACAGATACGCAGTATTTT.